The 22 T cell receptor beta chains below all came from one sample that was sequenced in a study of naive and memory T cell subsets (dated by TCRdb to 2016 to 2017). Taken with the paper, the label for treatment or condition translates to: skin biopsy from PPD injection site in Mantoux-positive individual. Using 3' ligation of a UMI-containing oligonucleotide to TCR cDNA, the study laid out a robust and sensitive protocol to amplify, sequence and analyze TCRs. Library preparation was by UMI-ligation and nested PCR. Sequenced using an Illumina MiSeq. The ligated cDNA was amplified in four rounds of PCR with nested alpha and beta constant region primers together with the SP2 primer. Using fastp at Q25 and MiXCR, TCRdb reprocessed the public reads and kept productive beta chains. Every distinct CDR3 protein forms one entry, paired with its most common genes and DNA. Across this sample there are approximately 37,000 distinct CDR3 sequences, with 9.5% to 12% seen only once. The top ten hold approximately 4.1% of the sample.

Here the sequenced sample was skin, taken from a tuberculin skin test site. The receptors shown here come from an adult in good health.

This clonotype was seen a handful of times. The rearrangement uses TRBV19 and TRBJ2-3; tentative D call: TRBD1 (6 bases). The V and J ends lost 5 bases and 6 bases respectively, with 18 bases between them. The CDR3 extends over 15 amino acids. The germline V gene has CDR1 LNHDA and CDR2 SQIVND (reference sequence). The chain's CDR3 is CASSGDRRHGDTQYF. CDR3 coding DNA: TGTGCCAGTAGTGGTGACAGGCGACACGGGGATACGCAGTATTTT.

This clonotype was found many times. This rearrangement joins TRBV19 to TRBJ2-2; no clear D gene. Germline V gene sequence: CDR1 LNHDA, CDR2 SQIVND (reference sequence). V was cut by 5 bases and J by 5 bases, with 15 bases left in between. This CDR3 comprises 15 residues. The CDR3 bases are TGTGCCAGTAGTTCCAGGCAGTTCAGAACCGGGGAGCTGTTTTTT. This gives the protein CASSSRQFRTGELFF.

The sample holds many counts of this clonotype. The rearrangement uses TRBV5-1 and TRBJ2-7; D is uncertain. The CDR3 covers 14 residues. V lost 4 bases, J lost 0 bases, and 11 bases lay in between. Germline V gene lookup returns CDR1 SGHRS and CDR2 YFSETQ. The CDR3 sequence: CASSLHTSSYEQYF. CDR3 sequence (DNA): TGCGCCAGCAGCCTCCACACGAGCTCCTACGAGCAGTACTTC.

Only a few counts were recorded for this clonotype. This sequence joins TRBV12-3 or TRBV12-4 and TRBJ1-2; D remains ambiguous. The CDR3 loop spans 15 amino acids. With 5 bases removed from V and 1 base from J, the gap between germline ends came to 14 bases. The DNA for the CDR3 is TGTGCCAGCAGTCCCTTCGTGTCCCATAACTATGGCTACACCTTC. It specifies CASSPFVSHNYGYTF.

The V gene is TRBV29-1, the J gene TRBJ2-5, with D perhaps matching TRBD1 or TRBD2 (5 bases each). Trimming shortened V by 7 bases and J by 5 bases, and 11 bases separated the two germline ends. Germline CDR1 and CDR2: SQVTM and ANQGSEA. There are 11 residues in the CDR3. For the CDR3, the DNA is TGCAGCGCATTGGGGGTCGAGACCCAGTACTTC. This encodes CSALGVETQYF.

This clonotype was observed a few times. Written as DNA, the CDR3 is TGTGCCAGCAGTTATGGGGAGTACAGAACGCAGTATTTT. This encodes CASSYGEYRTQYF. The chain employs TRBV6-5 and TRBJ2-3; D may be TRBD2 (5 bases). The CDR3 spans 13 residues. Germline V CDR1 and CDR2: MNHEY, SVGAGI. The germline V and J ends were trimmed by 3 bases and 9 bases, with 13 bases remaining between them.

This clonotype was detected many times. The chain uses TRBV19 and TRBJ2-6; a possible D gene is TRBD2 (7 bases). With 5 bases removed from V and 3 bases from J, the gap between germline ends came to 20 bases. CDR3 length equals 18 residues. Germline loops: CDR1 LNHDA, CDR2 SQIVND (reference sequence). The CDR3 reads CASSGGGRGGLGANVLTF. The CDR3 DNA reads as TGTGCCAGTAGTGGGGGCGGCAGGGGAGGGCTTGGGGCCAACGTCCTGACTTTC.

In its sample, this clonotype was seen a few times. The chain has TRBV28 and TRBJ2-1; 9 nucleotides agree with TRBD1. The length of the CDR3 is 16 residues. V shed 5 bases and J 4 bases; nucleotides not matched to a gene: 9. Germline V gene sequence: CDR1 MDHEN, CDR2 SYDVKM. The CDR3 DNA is TGTGCCAGCAGTCCCCAGGGGGGGACAGGGTACAATGAGCAGTTCTTC. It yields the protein CASSPQGGTGYNEQFF.

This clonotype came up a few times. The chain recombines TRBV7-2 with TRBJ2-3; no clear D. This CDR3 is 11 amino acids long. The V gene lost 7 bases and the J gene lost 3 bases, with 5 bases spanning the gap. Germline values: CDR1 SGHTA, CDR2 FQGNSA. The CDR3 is CASIWTDTQYF. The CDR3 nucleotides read TGTGCCAGCATTTGGACAGATACGCAGTATTTT.

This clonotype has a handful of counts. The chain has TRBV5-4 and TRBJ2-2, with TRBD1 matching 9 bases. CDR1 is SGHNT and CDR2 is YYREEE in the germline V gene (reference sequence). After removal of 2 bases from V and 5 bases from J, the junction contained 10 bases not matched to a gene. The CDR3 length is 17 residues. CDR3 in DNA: TGTGCCAGCAGCTTAAAGGGGGACAGGGTTCGAACCGGGGAGCTGTTTTTT. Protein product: CASSLKGDRVRTGELFF. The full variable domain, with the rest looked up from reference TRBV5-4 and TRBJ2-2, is ETGVTQSPTHLIKTRGQQVTLRCSSQSGHNTVSWYQQALGQGPQFIFQYYREEENGRGNFPPRFSGLQFPNYSSELNVNALELDDSALYLCASSLKGDRVRTGELFFGEGSRLTVL.

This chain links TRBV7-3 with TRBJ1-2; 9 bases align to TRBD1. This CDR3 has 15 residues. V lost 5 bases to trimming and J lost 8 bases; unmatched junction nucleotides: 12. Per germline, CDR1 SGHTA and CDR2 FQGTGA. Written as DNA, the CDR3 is TGTGCCAGCAGCCCAGGGACAGGGTTGTCCCAGGGCTACACCTTC. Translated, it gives CASSPGTGLSQGYTF.

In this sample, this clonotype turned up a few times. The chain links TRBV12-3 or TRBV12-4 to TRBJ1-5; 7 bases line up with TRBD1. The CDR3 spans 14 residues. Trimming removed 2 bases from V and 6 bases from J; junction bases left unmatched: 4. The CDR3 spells CASSLKGGTQPQHF. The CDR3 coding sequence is TGTGCCAGCAGTTTAAAAGGGGGCACTCAGCCCCAGCATTTT.

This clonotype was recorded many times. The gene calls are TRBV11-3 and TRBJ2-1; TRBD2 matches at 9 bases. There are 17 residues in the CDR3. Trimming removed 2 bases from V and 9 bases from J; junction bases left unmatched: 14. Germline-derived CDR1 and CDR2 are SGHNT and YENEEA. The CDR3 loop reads CASSLFTGGGAQGEQFF. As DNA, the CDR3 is TGTGCCAGCAGCTTATTCACCGGCGGGGGGGCACAAGGTGAGCAGTTCTTC. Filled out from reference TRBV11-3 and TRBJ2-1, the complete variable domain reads EAGVVQSPRYKIIEKKQPVAFWCNPISGHNTLYWYLQNLGQGPELLIRYENEEAVDDSQLPKDRFSAERLKGVDSTLKIQPAELGDSAVYLCASSLFTGGGAQGEQFFGPGTRLTVL.

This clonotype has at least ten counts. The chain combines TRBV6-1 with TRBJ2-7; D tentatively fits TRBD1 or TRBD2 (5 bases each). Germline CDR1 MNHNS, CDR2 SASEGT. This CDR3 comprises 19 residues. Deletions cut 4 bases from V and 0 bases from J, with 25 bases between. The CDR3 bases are TGTGCCAGCAGTGGGCCCGGGGAGTACAACGCGAGGGGCTCCTACGAGCAGTACTTC. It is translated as CASSGPGEYNARGSYEQYF.

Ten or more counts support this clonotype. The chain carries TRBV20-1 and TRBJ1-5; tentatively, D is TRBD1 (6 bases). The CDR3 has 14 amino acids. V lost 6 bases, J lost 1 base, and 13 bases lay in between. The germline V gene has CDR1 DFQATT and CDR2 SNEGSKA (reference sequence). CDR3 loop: CSAVRGYSNQPQHF. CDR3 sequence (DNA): TGCAGTGCGGTCAGGGGATACAGCAATCAGCCCCAGCATTTT.

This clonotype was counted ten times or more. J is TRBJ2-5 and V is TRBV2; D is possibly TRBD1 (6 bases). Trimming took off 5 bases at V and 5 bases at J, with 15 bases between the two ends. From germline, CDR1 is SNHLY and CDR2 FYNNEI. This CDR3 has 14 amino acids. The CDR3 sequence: CASSPGTPRETQYF. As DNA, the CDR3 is TGTGCCAGCAGTCCCGGGACACCCCGGGAGACCCAGTACTTC.

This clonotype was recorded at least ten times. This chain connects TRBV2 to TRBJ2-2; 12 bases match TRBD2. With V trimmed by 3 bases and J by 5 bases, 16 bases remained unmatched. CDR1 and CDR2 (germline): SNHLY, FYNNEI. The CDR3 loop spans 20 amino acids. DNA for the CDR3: TGTGCCAGCAGTGAGGGGCGAGCGACTAGCGGGGGCCGAGGGACCGGGGAGCTGTTTTTT. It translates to CASSEGRATSGGRGTGELFF.

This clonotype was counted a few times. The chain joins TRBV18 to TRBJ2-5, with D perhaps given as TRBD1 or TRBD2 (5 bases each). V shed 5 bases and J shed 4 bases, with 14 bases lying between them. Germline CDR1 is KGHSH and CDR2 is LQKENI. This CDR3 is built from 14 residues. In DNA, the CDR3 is TGTGCCAGCTCAGCCGGGACGGATGGAGAGACCCAGTACTTC. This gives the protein CASSAGTDGETQYF.

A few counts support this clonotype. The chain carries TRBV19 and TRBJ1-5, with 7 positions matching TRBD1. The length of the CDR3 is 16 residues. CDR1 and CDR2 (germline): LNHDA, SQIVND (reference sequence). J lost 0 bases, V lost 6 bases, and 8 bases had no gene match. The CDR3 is CASSDRDSLSNQPQHF. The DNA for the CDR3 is TGTGCCAGTAGCGACCGGGACAGCCTTAGCAATCAGCCCCAGCATTTT.

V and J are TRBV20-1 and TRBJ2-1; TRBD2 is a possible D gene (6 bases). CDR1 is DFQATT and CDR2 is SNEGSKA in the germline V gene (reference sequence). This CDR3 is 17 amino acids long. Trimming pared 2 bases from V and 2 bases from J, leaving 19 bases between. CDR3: CSARPVNSGTAYNEQFF. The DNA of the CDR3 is TGCAGTGCTAGACCTGTCAATAGCGGAACAGCCTACAATGAGCAGTTCTTC.

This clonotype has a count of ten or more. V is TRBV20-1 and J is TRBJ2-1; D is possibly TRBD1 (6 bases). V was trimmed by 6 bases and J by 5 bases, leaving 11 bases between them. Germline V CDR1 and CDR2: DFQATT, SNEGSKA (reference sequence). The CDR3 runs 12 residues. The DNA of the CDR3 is TGCAGTGCCCGTAGGGGGAACAATGAGCAGTTCTTC. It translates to CSARRGNNEQFF.

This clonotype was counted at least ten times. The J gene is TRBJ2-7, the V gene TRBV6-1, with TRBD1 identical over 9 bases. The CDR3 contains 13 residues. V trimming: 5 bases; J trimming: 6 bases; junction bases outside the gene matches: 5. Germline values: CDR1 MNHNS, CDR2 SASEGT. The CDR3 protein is CASSTGTGFEQYF. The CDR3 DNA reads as TGTGCCAGCAGTACCGGGACAGGGTTCGAGCAGTACTTC.